This record concerns one TCR beta chain sequence. Its antigen remains unknown. This record comes from a study of cytomegalovirus exposure and HLA in healthy donors. Points from the study as a whole: While the bulk of TCR sequences proved rare, some public TCRs turned up in many donors. Three of the chains that were CMV-associated were confirmed in vitro to be specific for CMV antigens.

Produced via immunoSEQ multiplex PCR; TCRdb's table is partial and in-frame only. The table lists hundreds of thousands of clones, approximately 82% of them singletons. Germline V gene lookup returns CDR1 LGHNA and CDR2 YNFKEQ. With 1 base removed from V and 1 base from J, the gap between germline ends came to 11 bases. The CDR3 extends over 15 amino acids. This TCR came from a woman between 18 and 30 years old in good health and CMV-seronegative. The rearrangement links TRBV4-2 to TRBJ2-7; no reliable D call. The sample comprised PBMCs. CDR3 coding DNA: TGTGCCAGCAGCCAAGCCGGTAGTCTTTCCTACGAGCAGTACTTC. Its translation: CASSQAGSLSYEQYF.